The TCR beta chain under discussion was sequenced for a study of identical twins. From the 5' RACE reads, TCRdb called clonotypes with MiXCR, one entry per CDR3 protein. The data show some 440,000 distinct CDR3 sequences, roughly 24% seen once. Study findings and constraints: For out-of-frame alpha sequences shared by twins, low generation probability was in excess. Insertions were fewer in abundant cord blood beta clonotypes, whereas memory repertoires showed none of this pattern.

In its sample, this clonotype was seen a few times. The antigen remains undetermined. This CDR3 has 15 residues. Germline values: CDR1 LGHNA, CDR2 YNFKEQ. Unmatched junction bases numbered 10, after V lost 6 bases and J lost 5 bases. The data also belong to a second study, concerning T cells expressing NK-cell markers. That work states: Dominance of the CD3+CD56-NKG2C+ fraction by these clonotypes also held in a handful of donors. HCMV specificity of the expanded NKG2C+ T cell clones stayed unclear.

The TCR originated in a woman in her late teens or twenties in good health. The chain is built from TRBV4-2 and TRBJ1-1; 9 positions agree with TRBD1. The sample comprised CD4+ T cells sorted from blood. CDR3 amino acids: CASRAIQGANTEAFF. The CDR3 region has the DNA TGTGCCAGCAGAGCCATACAGGGGGCGAATACTGAAGCTTTCTTT.